The 9 T cell receptor beta chains below come from one sample, sequenced in a study of T-cell reconstitution after alpha-beta-depleted transplantation in children. Preparation of the TCRbeta library used unique molecular identifiers. TCRdb reprocessed the PCR reads with MiXCR, giving one entry per CDR3 protein. The sample consists of 600,000 to 800,000 distinct CDR3 sequences, around 14% of them appearing once. Sequenced material: PBMCs, taken before TCRalphabeta/CD19-depleted stem cell transplant. Every receptor here comes from a girl between 2 and 10 years old with congenital amegakaryocytic thrombocytopenia, due to receive a stem cell transplant.

This clonotype has ten or more counts. This chain connects TRBV12-3 or TRBV12-4 to TRBJ1-2; TRBD1 aligns across 7 bases. The length of the CDR3 is 14 residues. V trimming: 4 bases; J trimming: 4 bases; junction bases outside the gene matches: 6. Here the CDR3 DNA reads TGTGCCAGCAGTTCGACAGGGTCGGGCTATGGCTACACCTTC. Translation gives CASSSTGSGYGYTF.

The chain uses TRBV30 and TRBJ1-1; possible D gene TRBD1, 6 bases. CDR1 GTSNPN and CDR2 SVGIG come from the germline V gene (reference sequence). This CDR3 is 14 amino acids long. V was clipped by 4 bases and J by 5 bases, with 17 bases between them. CDR3 loop: CAWIPGQVLTEAFF. The CDR3, as DNA: TGTGCCTGGATTCCGGGACAAGTTTTAACTGAAGCTTTCTTT.

This clonotype has only a few counts. The chain uses TRBV4-2 and TRBJ2-7; D is unclear. The V and J ends lost 0 bases and 4 bases respectively, with 10 bases between them. The CDR3 is 14 residues long. Germline-derived CDR1 and CDR2 are LGHNA and YNFKEQ. The CDR3 spells CASSQEVSRYEQYF. The CDR3 DNA is TGTGCCAGCAGCCAAGAAGTGAGTAGGTACGAGCAGTACTTC.

As concerns this clonotype: This may be a read error, as it is one base from a much larger clone. The chain joins TRBV28 to TRBJ1-2; D is possibly TRBD1 (5 bases). This CDR3 comprises 13 residues. Germline CDR1 and CDR2: MDHEN and SYDVKM. The V and J ends lost 3 bases and 12 bases respectively, with 17 bases between them. The CDR3, as DNA: TGTGCCAGCAGTTTTTGGGCCGAGAGGGGCGACACCTTC. Residues: CASSFWAERGDTF.

For this clonotype: The junction differs from germline at one of its ends, possibly a read error. The chain uses TRBV5-1 and TRBJ2-7; 8 nucleotides match TRBD2. Germline V CDR1 and CDR2: SGHRS, YFSETQ. CDR3 size: 14 residues. CDR3 DNA: TGCGCCAGCAGCCGTACAGCGGGAGTGCACGAGCAGCACTTC. Protein product: CASSRTAGVHEQHF.

This clonotype showed up just a few times. The gene calls are TRBV12-3 or TRBV12-4 and TRBJ2-7; tentatively, D is TRBD1 (6 bases). V gave up 8 bases and J gave up 2 bases, with 10 bases separating them. This CDR3 contains 12 residues. DNA for the CDR3: TGTGCCAGCGGGGGCGGCGCCTACGAGCAGTACTTC. Protein: CASGGGAYEQYF.

This clonotype was counted many times. The rearrangement links TRBV4-1 to TRBJ1-1, with D uncertain. V dropped 0 bases and J dropped 4 bases, with 15 bases sitting between them. Germline V lookup: CDR1 MGHRA, CDR2 YSYEKL. The CDR3 runs 16 residues. In DNA form, the CDR3 reads TGCGCCAGCAGCCAAGATCCCCCGGGAAGGGTCACTGAAGCTTTCTTT. It is translated as CASSQDPPGRVTEAFF.

With regard to this clonotype: This may be a read error, as it is one base from a much larger clone. This is likely a read error, given that the CDR3 carries no conserved phenylalanine or tryptophan at its end. V usage is TRBV20-1 and J usage is TRBJ2-1, with 11 positions matching TRBD2. There are 14 residues in the CDR3. Germline-derived CDR1 and CDR2 are DFQATT and SNEGSKA (reference sequence). V dropped 5 bases and J dropped 4; count of bases not matched to a gene: 4. The CDR3 nucleotides are TGCAGTGCTGGACTAGCGGGCAAATACAATGAGCAGTTCTTG. Amino acid sequence: CSAGLAGKYNEQFL.

This clonotype appeared many times. The chain has TRBV12-3 or TRBV12-4 and TRBJ2-1; 7 bases agree with TRBD2. This CDR3 comprises 15 residues. J was trimmed by 4 bases and V by 5 bases; bases with no gene match: 8. The CDR3 DNA is TGTGCCAGCAGTATCGCTAGCGGAAATTACAATGAGCAGTTCTTC. Protein: CASSIASGNYNEQFF.